A selection of T cell receptor beta chains follows, all from one sample in a study of OX40 agonist ivuxolimab in advanced cancers. TCRdb's copy holds only in-frame clones and misses some; the assay was immunoSEQ multiplex PCR. Of 71,000 or so clones in the sample, 70% to 90% were seen once. The material was CD4+ or CD8+ T cells sorted from blood, obtained in a trial of the OX40 agonist ivuxolimab. These receptors originate from an adult with an advanced solid tumor such as melanoma, head and neck, liver or kidney cancer. Both conserved end residues are part of each CDR3. Each record gives: V gene, D gene, clone size, J gene, CDR3 protein, CDR3 DNA. The D gene is left open where the match is weak. The listing skips clone size in some rows; elsewhere it reads once, few, many or a size class.

v_gene: TRBV4-2
d_gene: .
abundance: .
j_gene: TRBJ1-1
CDR3aa: CASSQDYRIGEAFF
CDR3nt: TGTGCCAGCAGCCAAGATTACAGGATCGGTGAAGCTTTCTTT

v_gene: TRBV30
d_gene: .
abundance: once
j_gene: TRBJ2-7
CDR3aa: CAWSSPGAHSYEQYF
CDR3nt: TGTGCCTGGAGCTCCCCCGGGGCTCACTCCTACGAGCAGTACTTC

v_gene: TRBV5-1
d_gene: .
abundance: .
j_gene: TRBJ2-5
CDR3aa: CASSTQGGGKETQYF
CDR3nt: TGCGCCAGCAGTACCCAAGGGGGGGGTAAGGAGACCCAGTACTTC

v_gene: TRBV27
d_gene: TRBD1
abundance: .
j_gene: TRBJ1-2
CDR3aa: CASSFRQGERGYTF
CDR3nt: TGTGCCAGCAGTTTCCGGCAGGGGGAGCGGGGCTACACCTTC

v_gene: TRBV29-1
d_gene: .
abundance: .
j_gene: TRBJ2-1
CDR3aa: CSVESNEQFF
CDR3nt: TGCAGCGTTGAAAGTAATGAGCAGTTCTTC

v_gene: TRBV7-9
d_gene: TRBD2
abundance: .
j_gene: TRBJ2-1
CDR3aa: CASRTSGNSYNEQFF
CDR3nt: TGTGCCAGCAGAACTAGCGGGAACTCCTACAATGAGCAGTTCTTC

v_gene: TRBV7-7
d_gene: .
abundance: .
j_gene: TRBJ2-5
CDR3aa: CASSYLGSQETQYF
CDR3nt: TGTGCCAGCAGCTATCTAGGGTCACAAGAGACCCAGTACTTC

v_gene: TRBV27
d_gene: .
abundance: once
j_gene: TRBJ2-5
CDR3aa: CASRSGGRLETQYF
CDR3nt: TGTGCCAGCAGATCCGGGGGTCGTCTCGAGACCCAGTACTTC

v_gene: TRBV30
d_gene: TRBD1
abundance: .
j_gene: TRBJ2-7
CDR3aa: CACTGPRTGISYEQYF
CDR3nt: TGTGCCTGTACCGGGCCGCGGACAGGGATTTCCTACGAGCAGTACTTC

v_gene: TRBV27
d_gene: TRBD2
abundance: .
j_gene: TRBJ2-2
CDR3aa: CASKAGVLTGELFF
CDR3nt: TGTGCCAGCAAAGCGGGAGTTCTCACCGGGGAGCTGTTTTTT

v_gene: TRBV5-1
d_gene: TRBD2
abundance: once
j_gene: TRBJ2-1
CDR3aa: CASSFTSGYYNEQFF
CDR3nt: TGCGCCAGCAGCTTCACTAGCGGATACTACAATGAGCAGTTCTTC

v_gene: TRBV6-1
d_gene: TRBD2
abundance: once
j_gene: TRBJ2-7
CDR3aa: CASSYSGSKYF
CDR3nt: TGTGCCAGCAGTTATAGCGGGAGTAAGTACTTC

v_gene: TRBV6-4
d_gene: .
abundance: .
j_gene: TRBJ2-1
CDR3aa: CASSDGGGNEQFF
CDR3nt: TGTGCCAGCAGTGACGGGGGAGGCAATGAGCAGTTCTTC

v_gene: TRBV6-5
d_gene: TRBD2
abundance: .
j_gene: TRBJ2-3
CDR3aa: CASRGTSGFTDTQYF
CDR3nt: TGTGCCAGCAGGGGAACTAGCGGATTCACAGATACGCAGTATTTT

v_gene: TRBV10-3
d_gene: TRBD1
abundance: .
j_gene: TRBJ1-1
CDR3aa: CAISEGQGTEAFF
CDR3nt: TGTGCCATCAGTGAGGGACAGGGGACTGAAGCTTTCTTT

v_gene: TRBV19
d_gene: .
abundance: .
j_gene: TRBJ2-7
CDR3aa: CASSISPGGGEQYF
CDR3nt: TGTGCCAGTAGTATATCTCCAGGGGGGGGCGAGCAGTACTTC

v_gene: TRBV2
d_gene: TRBD2
abundance: once
j_gene: TRBJ2-7
CDR3aa: CASSGGRADEQYF
CDR3nt: TGTGCCAGCAGTGGCGGGAGGGCCGACGAGCAGTACTTC

v_gene: TRBV5-1
d_gene: TRBD2
abundance: .
j_gene: TRBJ2-5
CDR3aa: CASSFGLARETQYF
CDR3nt: TGCGCCAGCAGCTTCGGACTAGCGAGAGAGACCCAGTACTTC

v_gene: TRBV18
d_gene: TRBD2
abundance: .
j_gene: TRBJ2-2
CDR3aa: CASSAPGRADTGELFF
CDR3nt: TGTGCCAGCTCAGCTCCCGGGAGGGCCGACACCGGGGAGCTGTTTTTT

v_gene: TRBV19
d_gene: .
abundance: .
j_gene: TRBJ2-1
CDR3aa: CASKKDHEQFF
CDR3nt: TGTGCCAGTAAAAAGGACCATGAGCAGTTCTTC

v_gene: TRBV2
d_gene: TRBD2
abundance: .
j_gene: TRBJ2-3
CDR3aa: CASRGLALSTDTQYF
CDR3nt: TGTGCCAGCAGGGGACTAGCGCTTAGCACAGATACGCAGTATTTT

v_gene: TRBV6-6
d_gene: .
abundance: once
j_gene: TRBJ1-1
CDR3aa: CASSTGMLDTEAFF
CDR3nt: TGTGCCAGCAGTACAGGGATGTTGGACACTGAAGCTTTCTTT

v_gene: TRBV5-4
d_gene: TRBD1
abundance: .
j_gene: TRBJ2-7
CDR3aa: CASSQEIGTGGFEQYF
CDR3nt: TGTGCCAGCAGCCAGGAAATCGGGACAGGGGGCTTCGAGCAGTACTTC

v_gene: TRBV19
d_gene: .
abundance: .
j_gene: TRBJ2-7
CDR3aa: CASGQIDEQYF
CDR3nt: TGTGCCAGTGGACAGATCGACGAGCAGTACTTC

v_gene: TRBV4-1
d_gene: .
abundance: .
j_gene: TRBJ1-2
CDR3aa: CASSRTPANYGYTF
CDR3nt: TGCGCCAGCAGCCGGACACCAGCTAACTATGGCTACACCTTC

v_gene: TRBV30
d_gene: TRBD2
abundance: .
j_gene: TRBJ2-1
CDR3aa: CAWTPAGGAYNEQFF
CDR3nt: TGTGCCTGGACCCCAGCGGGGGGCGCCTACAATGAGCAGTTCTTC

v_gene: TRBV19
d_gene: TRBD2
abundance: once
j_gene: TRBJ2-3
CDR3aa: CASSIGLAGRRRDTQYF
CDR3nt: TGTGCCAGTAGTATAGGACTAGCGGGAAGAAGAAGAGATACGCAGTATTTT

v_gene: TRBV2
d_gene: .
abundance: once
j_gene: TRBJ1-2
CDR3aa: CASPTGQGGGYTF
CDR3nt: TGTGCCAGCCCAACGGGGCAGGGAGGTGGCTACACCTTC

v_gene: TRBV6-5
d_gene: .
abundance: .
j_gene: TRBJ2-3
CDR3aa: CASSYFGTDTQYF
CDR3nt: TGTGCCAGCAGTTACTTCGGCACAGATACGCAGTATTTT

v_gene: TRBV7-9
d_gene: TRBD2
abundance: .
j_gene: TRBJ2-1
CDR3aa: CASSLDRTSLFF
CDR3nt: TGTGCCAGCAGCTTAGATCGGACTAGTCTATTCTTC

v_gene: TRBV27
d_gene: .
abundance: .
j_gene: TRBJ2-6
CDR3aa: CASSLVGTGANVLTF
CDR3nt: TGTGCCAGCAGTTTAGTGGGGACTGGGGCCAACGTCCTGACTTTC

v_gene: TRBV28
d_gene: .
abundance: .
j_gene: TRBJ1-5
CDR3aa: CASSFRQMDGNQPQHF
CDR3nt: TGTGCCAGCAGTTTTCGGCAGATGGATGGCAATCAGCCCCAGCATTTT

v_gene: TRBV11-2
d_gene: TRBD2
abundance: .
j_gene: TRBJ2-7
CDR3aa: CASSSLLAVSSYEQYF
CDR3nt: TGTGCCAGCAGCTCGCTACTAGCGGTGAGCTCCTACGAGCAGTACTTC

v_gene: TRBV18
d_gene: .
abundance: .
j_gene: TRBJ1-4
CDR3aa: CASSPRFQRNEKLFF
CDR3nt: TGTGCCAGCTCACCACGGTTCCAGAGGAATGAAAAACTGTTTTTT

v_gene: TRBV7-3
d_gene: .
abundance: .
j_gene: TRBJ1-1
CDR3aa: CASSSLQGNTEAFF
CDR3nt: TGTGCCAGCAGCTCACTTCAGGGGAACACTGAAGCTTTCTTT

v_gene: TRBV18
d_gene: TRBD1
abundance: .
j_gene: TRBJ2-7
CDR3aa: CASSRDRNYEQYF
CDR3nt: TGTGCCAGCTCAAGGGACAGGAACTACGAGCAGTACTTC

v_gene: TRBV7-7
d_gene: .
abundance: .
j_gene: TRBJ2-5
CDR3aa: CASSEGGVVEETQYF
CDR3nt: TGTGCCAGCAGCGAAGGTGGGGTTGTTGAGGAGACCCAGTACTTC

v_gene: TRBV5-1
d_gene: .
abundance: .
j_gene: TRBJ2-3
CDR3aa: CASSLEGRLTDTQYF
CDR3nt: TGCGCCAGCAGCTTGGAGGGCAGACTCACAGATACGCAGTATTTT

v_gene: TRBV5-1
d_gene: .
abundance: once
j_gene: TRBJ1-2
CDR3aa: CASNPGTEKYGYTF
CDR3nt: TGCGCCAGCAATCCGGGAACAGAGAAGTATGGCTACACCTTC

v_gene: TRBV29-1
d_gene: .
abundance: .
j_gene: TRBJ2-7
CDR3aa: CSVVKQSNEQYF
CDR3nt: TGCAGCGTTGTGAAACAGAGTAACGAGCAGTACTTC

v_gene: TRBV9
d_gene: .
abundance: .
j_gene: TRBJ2-7
CDR3aa: CASGDYEQYF
CDR3nt: TGTGCCAGCGGTGACTACGAGCAGTACTTC

v_gene: TRBV5-1
d_gene: .
abundance: .
j_gene: TRBJ1-2
CDR3aa: CASRQDRYGYTF
CDR3nt: TGCGCCAGCAGACAGGACAGATATGGCTACACCTTC

v_gene: TRBV7-2
d_gene: TRBD1
abundance: .
j_gene: TRBJ1-2
CDR3aa: CASSPDRVRSGYTF
CDR3nt: TGTGCCAGCAGCCCGGACAGGGTGCGATCGGGCTACACCTTC

v_gene: TRBV4-3
d_gene: TRBD2
abundance: .
j_gene: TRBJ2-1
CDR3aa: CASSLIAGGPGNEQFF
CDR3nt: TGCGCCAGCAGCCTCATAGCGGGAGGGCCCGGGAATGAGCAGTTCTTC

v_gene: TRBV9
d_gene: .
abundance: few
j_gene: TRBJ1-1
CDR3aa: CASSGVMNTEAFF
CDR3nt: TGTGCCAGCAGCGGGGTTATGAACACTGAAGCTTTCTTT

v_gene: TRBV7-2
d_gene: TRBD2
abundance: .
j_gene: TRBJ2-3
CDR3aa: CASSSGLGSDTQYF
CDR3nt: TGTGCCAGCAGCTCGGGACTAGGTTCCGATACGCAGTATTTT

v_gene: TRBV5-1
d_gene: .
abundance: .
j_gene: TRBJ2-3
CDR3aa: CASSFPSGTNSDTQYF
CDR3nt: TGCGCCAGCAGCTTTCCTTCTGGGACAAATTCAGATACGCAGTATTTT

v_gene: TRBV28
d_gene: .
abundance: .
j_gene: TRBJ1-1
CDR3aa: CASSSPQGMAEAFF
CDR3nt: TGTGCCAGCAGTTCTCCGCAGGGGATGGCTGAAGCTTTCTTT

v_gene: TRBV4-1
d_gene: .
abundance: .
j_gene: TRBJ2-3
CDR3aa: CASSQRGRETDTQYF
CDR3nt: TGCGCCAGCAGCCAAAGGGGGCGGGAGACAGATACGCAGTATTTT

v_gene: TRBV30
d_gene: TRBD2
abundance: .
j_gene: TRBJ2-1
CDR3aa: CRADSGGPEQFF
CDR3nt: TGTCGTGCGGACAGCGGGGGTCCGGAGCAGTTCTTC

v_gene: TRBV5-5
d_gene: .
abundance: .
j_gene: TRBJ1-4
CDR3aa: CASSLRLLNEKLFF
CDR3nt: TGTGCCAGCAGCTTGCGACTGCTTAATGAAAAACTGTTTTTT

v_gene: TRBV19
d_gene: TRBD1
abundance: .
j_gene: TRBJ1-5
CDR3aa: CASSLGQGAGNQPQHF
CDR3nt: TGTGCCAGTAGTCTCGGACAGGGGGCTGGCAATCAGCCCCAGCATTTT

v_gene: TRBV2
d_gene: .
abundance: .
j_gene: TRBJ1-2
CDR3aa: CASSQQGLTFGYTF
CDR3nt: TGTGCCAGCAGTCAACAGGGTCTTACTTTTGGCTACACCTTC

v_gene: TRBV7-6
d_gene: TRBD2
abundance: .
j_gene: TRBJ2-1
CDR3aa: CASSWTSGSSYNEQFF
CDR3nt: TGTGCCAGCAGCTGGACTAGCGGGAGCTCCTACAATGAGCAGTTCTTC

v_gene: TRBV5-4
d_gene: TRBD1
abundance: .
j_gene: TRBJ1-5
CDR3aa: CASIHRLRTGNQPQHF
CDR3nt: TGTGCCAGCATCCACAGATTGAGGACAGGAAATCAGCCCCAGCATTTT

v_gene: TRBV7-3
d_gene: .
abundance: .
j_gene: TRBJ2-3
CDR3aa: CASSLRAESTDTQYF
CDR3nt: TGTGCCAGCAGCTTAAGGGCTGAGAGCACAGATACGCAGTATTTT

v_gene: TRBV28
d_gene: .
abundance: .
j_gene: TRBJ2-3
CDR3aa: CASSPGRGRSGTDTQYF
CDR3nt: TGTGCCAGCAGTCCTGGACGGGGGAGGTCTGGCACAGATACGCAGTATTTT

v_gene: TRBV4-1
d_gene: .
abundance: .
j_gene: TRBJ1-4
CDR3aa: CASSPFGVNEKLFF
CDR3nt: TGCGCCAGCAGCCCTTTTGGAGTCAATGAAAAACTGTTTTTT

v_gene: TRBV7-8
d_gene: TRBD1
abundance: .
j_gene: TRBJ2-7
CDR3aa: CASSLEGAREQYF
CDR3nt: TGTGCCAGCAGCTTAGAGGGGGCACGCGAGCAGTACTTC